This T cell receptor beta chain was retrieved from a study of blood T cell repertoires in COVID-19. As handled by the study authors: Using reference gene primer amplification, nucleated cell counts were estimated. TCRdb's copy holds only in-frame clones and misses some; the assay was immunoSEQ multiplex PCR. V, J and clone size derive from that table, while D and trimming were established from the DNA sequence. The repertoire has about 86,000 clones, over 80% of them found once; the top ten carry roughly a third. The V and J ends lost 5 bases and 13 bases respectively, with 20 bases between them. The germline V gene has CDR1 LNHDA and CDR2 SQIVND (reference sequence). The CDR3 sequence is 13 residues long.

The specimen was peripheral blood. The TCR originated in a woman over 75 with active or convalescent COVID-19. The chain combines TRBV19 with TRBJ1-2; D gene uncertain. CDR3: CASSPNPRAAFTF. In nucleotides, the CDR3 is TGTGCCAGTAGTCCGAACCCCCGAGCGGCTTTCACCTTC.